Presented here are 27 T cell receptor beta chains from one specimen sequenced in a study of vaccination and CD4 T cells after COVID-19. Their specific antigens are unknown. At the Johns Hopkins FTIC core, DNA taken from cultured CD4+ T cells was sequenced by way of the Oncomine TCR Beta short-read assay. TCRdb ran MiXCR on the PCR reads and lists one entry per CDR3 protein. The sample consists of 10,000 to 15,000 distinct CDR3 sequences, roughly 52% of them appearing once. Treatment given: roughly 10-day PBMC culture with coronavirus spike peptide pools or control peptides (ViraFEST assay). The specimen sequenced was CD4+ T cells from blood, cultured in vitro. The receptors here all came from a human donor who had recovered from COVID-19.

This clonotype has more than one count but fewer than ten. The chain couples TRBV20-1 to TRBJ2-3, with 13 bases matching TRBD2. CDR1 is DFQATT, CDR2 SNEGSKA, per germline (reference sequence). V lost 1 base and J lost 4; bases outside the gene matches: 5. There are 16 residues in the CDR3. CDR3 protein: CSARAPGLAGSDTQYF. CDR3 nucleotides: TGCAGTGCTAGAGCTCCGGGACTAGCGGGATCAGATACGCAGTATTTT.

The CDR3 bases are TGTGCCTGGACTATCCCCCCCCCGGGCGCGGGAGGTGGGCGAACGCAGTATTTT. Translated: CAWTIPPPGAGGGRTQYF. The chain has TRBV30 and TRBJ2-3; TRBD2 matches at 8 bases. CDR1 and CDR2 (germline): GTSNPN, SVGIG (reference sequence). V was pared by 4 bases and J by 9 bases, with 24 bases of the junction left unmatched. The CDR3 loop spans 18 amino acids.

The rearrangement links TRBV20-1 to TRBJ2-5; 12 bases map to TRBD2. Germline values: CDR1 DFQATT, CDR2 SNEGSKA (reference sequence). The CDR3 runs 12 residues. V was clipped by 5 bases and J by 5 bases; unmatched bases: 0. The DNA of the CDR3 is TGCAGTGCTGGACTAGCGGGGGAGACCCAGTACTTC. Its translation: CSAGLAGETQYF.

The chain joins TRBV29-1 to TRBJ1-2; TRBD1 aligns across 7 bases. Losses at the gene ends were 4 bases for V and 2 bases for J; bases not matched to a gene: 16. This CDR3 has 17 amino acids. The V gene's germline CDR1 is SQVTM and CDR2 ANQGSEA. The CDR3 nucleotides read TGCAGCGTTGTAGGGTATCGCCGGGACAGACGAAACTATGGCTACACCTTC. Protein sequence: CSVVGYRRDRRNYGYTF.

This chain connects TRBV6-5 to TRBJ1-4; unclear D gene. CDR3 length equals 15 residues. The V gene lost 2 bases and the J gene lost 5 bases, with 12 bases spanning the gap. Looked up from germline, CDR1 is MNHEY and CDR2 is SVGAGI. The CDR3 protein is CASSYRAAVNEKLFF. CDR3 sequence (DNA): TGTGCCAGCAGTTACCGGGCAGCAGTCAATGAAAAACTGTTTTTT.

This chain connects TRBV27 to TRBJ2-7, with D perhaps TRBD1 or TRBD2 (6 bases each). CDR3 length: 13 residues. Germline V gives CDR1 MNHEY, CDR2 SMNVEV (reference sequence). The ends were cut back, 1 base at V and 6 bases at J, with 10 bases in the middle. Here the CDR3 DNA reads TGTGCCAGCAGTTTATTGGGGGGCCGCGAGCAGTACTTC. Amino acid sequence: CASSLLGGREQYF.

The chain carries TRBV4-1 and TRBJ1-6; no clear D gene. V lost 4 bases and J 13 bases, leaving 14 bases between the germline ends. The CDR3 extends over 13 amino acids. CDR1 is MGHRA, CDR2 YSYEKL, per germline. CDR3 residues: CASSLTRGSPLHF. CDR3 nucleotides: TGCGCCAGCAGCCTAACTCGAGGCTCCCCCCTCCACTTT.

The chain joins TRBV6-2 or TRBV6-3 to TRBJ1-5; D uncertain. The germline V gene encodes CDR1 MNHEY and CDR2 SVGEGT. The CDR3 has 13 residues. V was trimmed by 4 bases and J by 4 bases, leaving 8 bases between them. CDR3 in amino acids: CASSLTGNQPQHF. CDR3 nucleotide sequence: TGTGCCAGCAGTTTAACGGGGAATCAGCCCCAGCATTTT.

This chain links TRBV19 with TRBJ2-1; 14 bases align to TRBD2. J gave up 3 bases and V 7 bases, and 5 bases lay outside the gene matches. This CDR3 has 16 amino acids. Per the germline V gene, CDR1 is LNHDA and CDR2 is SQIVND (reference sequence). Written as DNA, the CDR3 is TGTGCCAGTATCGGGACTAGCGGGAGTTTCTACAATGAGCAGTTCTTC. This sequence encodes CASIGTSGSFYNEQFF.

This rearrangement joins TRBV7-9 to TRBJ2-5; D perhaps matches TRBD2 (6 bases). Trimming took 5 bases from V and 5 from J, leaving 18 bases between them. The germline V gene has CDR1 SEHNR and CDR2 FQNEAQ (reference sequence). CDR3 size: 15 residues. The chain's CDR3 is CASSADVGGRETQYF. Written as DNA, the CDR3 is TGTGCCAGCAGCGCCGACGTGGGGGGACGGGAGACCCAGTACTTC.

The chain is built from TRBV20-1 and TRBJ1-4, with no clear D. Between the trimmed V and J ends, which lost 6 bases and 0 bases, there was a span of 14 bases. The CDR3 extends over 15 amino acids. Per germline, CDR1 DFQATT and CDR2 SNEGSKA (reference sequence). The CDR3 loop reads CSATRSAATNEKLFF. The CDR3 DNA is TGCAGTGCCACCAGGTCGGCCGCAACTAATGAAAAACTGTTTTTT.

This clonotype was counted only a few times. This chain links TRBV6-1 with TRBJ1-5, with 8 bases lining up with TRBD1. After removal of 6 bases from V and 3 bases from J, the junction contained 4 bases not matched to a gene. The CDR3 is 14 residues long. Germline V gene sequence: CDR1 MNHNS, CDR2 SASEGT. CDR3 nucleotides: TGTGCCAGCAGCCGACAGGGGAACAATCAGCCCCAGCATTTT. Protein product: CASSRQGNNQPQHF.

The genes are TRBV7-8 and TRBJ2-3, with D possibly TRBD2 on 6 matching bases. The CDR3 spans 15 residues. The germline V and J ends were trimmed by 6 bases and 0 bases, with 13 bases remaining between them. Germline V CDR1 and CDR2: SGHVS, FQNEAQ. The CDR3, as DNA: TGTGCCAGCAGTAAGGGACTTATAAGCACAGATACGCAGTATTTT. Encoded protein: CASSKGLISTDTQYF.

The CDR3 region is CATTRGAWGTDTQYF. The CDR3 DNA reads as TGTGCCACCACAAGAGGGGCTTGGGGCACAGATACGCAGTATTTT. The gene calls are TRBV19 and TRBJ2-3, with D possibly called TRBD1 or TRBD2 (5 bases each). The CDR3 is 15 residues long. Trimming took 10 bases from V and 1 from J, leaving 18 bases between them. In germline, CDR1 is LNHDA, CDR2 SQIVND (reference sequence).

The CDR3 nucleotides are TGTGCCAGCACCGCGGACAGGGGGAGATCAGGCACCGGGGAGCTGTTTTTT. It translates to CASTADRGRSGTGELFF. The genes are TRBV12-3 or TRBV12-4 and TRBJ2-2; 10 bases agree with TRBD1. The CDR3 is made up of 17 amino acids. Trimming took 7 bases from V and 4 from J; bases not matched to a gene: 12.

The J gene is TRBJ2-3, the V gene TRBV15; the match to TRBD2 covers 12 bases. The CDR3 runs 16 residues. V was clipped by 5 bases and J by 3 bases; unmatched bases: 6. The germline CDR1 and CDR2 sequences are LNHNV and YYDKDF (reference sequence). The CDR3 DNA is TGTGCCACCAGCGGCGGGACTAGCGGGTCAACAGATACGCAGTATTTT. Translated, it gives CATSGGTSGSTDTQYF. Drawing the rest from reference TRBV15 and TRBJ2-3, the complete variable domain is DAMVIQNPRYQVTQFGKPVTLSCSQTLNHNVMYWYQQKSSQAPKLLFHYYDKDFNNEADTPDNFQSRRPNTSFCFLDIRSPGLGDTAMYLCATSGGTSGSTDTQYFGPGTRLTVL.

This chain links TRBV7-3 with TRBJ2-3; unclear D gene. V lost 2 bases to trimming and J lost 0 bases, with 9 bases between them. The germline V gene encodes CDR1 SGHTA and CDR2 FQGTGA. This CDR3 has 15 residues. For the CDR3, the DNA is TGTGCCAGCAGCTTAGGAAGCTATAGCACAGATACGCAGTATTTT. Its protein product is CASSLGSYSTDTQYF.

On this clonotype: The junction does not match germline at one end; this may be a read error. The chain uses TRBV11-1 and TRBJ2-7; D gene uncertain. The CDR3 consists of 15 residues. CDR1 is SGHAT and CDR2 is FQDESV in the germline V gene (reference sequence). The CDR3 reads CASSLSSTHSHEQYF. CDR3 nucleotide sequence: TGTGCCAGCAGCTTAAGCAGTACCCACTCCCACGAGCAGTACTTC.

The chain couples TRBV29-1 to TRBJ2-7, with TRBD2 identical over 11 bases. CDR1 is SQVTM, CDR2 ANQGSEA, per germline. CDR3 length: 13 amino acids. V gave up 4 bases and J gave up 5 bases; unmatched junction bases: 4. The CDR3 reads CSVAGTSGNEQYF. CDR3 sequence (DNA): TGCAGCGTTGCCGGGACTAGCGGTAACGAGCAGTACTTC.

The table lists this clonotype with a few counts. V gene TRBV12-3 or TRBV12-4 combines with J gene TRBJ1-6, with 9 nucleotides matching TRBD1. V was pared by 5 bases and J by 6 bases, with 5 bases of the junction left unmatched. This CDR3 comprises 15 residues. This CDR3 is CASSADRGTNSPLHF. The CDR3 DNA is TGTGCCAGCAGTGCTGACAGGGGGACTAATTCACCCCTCCACTTT.

This sequence joins TRBV20-1 and TRBJ2-3, with 7 bases fitting TRBD1. The V and J ends lost 2 bases and 0 bases, in that order; junction bases with no gene match: 5. CDR3 length equals 15 residues. Germline CDR1 is DFQATT and CDR2 is SNEGSKA (reference sequence). CDR3 residues: CSARRGQTSTDTQYF. The CDR3 DNA reads TGCAGTGCTAGAAGGGGACAGACTAGCACAGATACGCAGTATTTT.

The genes are TRBV27 and TRBJ2-2, with D possibly being TRBD2 (6 bases). V was pared by 6 bases and J by 8 bases, with 22 bases between. The CDR3 length is 16 residues. Germline CDR1 and CDR2: MNHEY and SMNVEV (reference sequence). For the CDR3, the DNA is TGTGCCAGCAGACCTGGGCGGGGTCCGCTGGTGGGGGAGCTGTTTTTT. Amino acids: CASRPGRGPLVGELFF.

This sequence joins TRBV2 and TRBJ2-2, with 10 bases identical to TRBD1. The CDR3 is made up of 14 amino acids. Trimming at V came to 6 bases and at J to 4 bases, leaving 2 bases not matched to a gene. The germline CDR1 and CDR2 sequences are SNHLY and FYNNEI. This CDR3 reads CASRRTGGTGELFF. The CDR3 DNA sequence: TGTGCCAGCAGGAGGACAGGGGGCACCGGGGAGCTGTTTTTT.

V usage is TRBV5-1 and J usage is TRBJ2-5; the D gene is possibly TRBD2 (6 bases). Trimming shortened V by 0 bases and J by 5 bases, and 11 bases separated the two germline ends. The germline gives CDR1 SGHRS, CDR2 YFSETQ. The CDR3 is 14 residues long. The CDR3 DNA is TGCGCCAGCAGCTTGGTTGGCAGCGGGGAGACCCAGTACTTC. It is translated as CASSLVGSGETQYF.

This clonotype is labeled large. The genes are TRBV6-1 and TRBJ1-3, with D uncertain. Trimming took 5 bases from V and 7 from J, leaving 12 bases between them. The CDR3 is 13 residues long. In germline, CDR1 is MNHNS, CDR2 SASEGT. The CDR3 coding sequence is TGTGCCAGCAGTACCCAACGAGATAACACCATATATTTT. It is translated as CASSTQRDNTIYF.

This clonotype was seen more than once but under ten times. V and J are TRBV12-5 and TRBJ2-5; D may be TRBD1 or TRBD2 (5 bases each). Germline-derived CDR1 and CDR2 are LGHNT and FRNRAP. The CDR3 has 15 amino acids. The V end lost 5 bases, the J end lost 0 bases, and 13 bases lay between the germline ends. CDR3 in DNA: TGTGCTAGTGGTCCGGGGCGACATAACCAAGAGACCCAGTACTTC. Its protein is CASGPGRHNQETQYF.

The chain recombines TRBV6-2 or TRBV6-3 with TRBJ1-5; D uncertain. The CDR3 contains 13 residues. The V and J ends lost 6 bases and 4 bases respectively, with 10 bases between them. Germline CDR1 reads MNHEY; CDR2 reads SVGEGT. CDR3 sequence reads: CASSPWQNQPQHF. DNA of the CDR3: TGTGCCAGCAGCCCGTGGCAGAATCAGCCCCAGCATTTT.